The rows below give T cell receptor beta chains drawn from one sample of a study of T-cell memory formation after mild COVID-19. TCRdb processed the 5' RACE reads anew with MiXCR; each CDR3 protein has one entry. The sample includes 350,000 to 500,000 distinct CDR3 sequences, around 18% seen only once; the top ten take 7.5% to 9.5%. Material for sequencing was PBMCs or a T cell subset sorted from them (not recorded which). The source is an adult woman who had mild COVID-19 (a few samples of this study predate the infection). Cell type and time point are not known. Each CDR3 is given with its conserved first and last residue. Each record gives: D gene, clone size, J gene, V gene, CDR3 protein, CDR3 DNA. The D gene is left open where the match is weak. Clone size is stated in some rows and not others, as once, few, many or a class when expanded.

d_gene: NA; abundance: many; j_gene: TRBJ2-2; v_gene: TRBV2; CDR3aa: CASSRDPNTGELFF; CDR3nt: TGTGCCAGCAGCCGGGACCCGAACACCGGGGAGCTGTTTTTT
d_gene: TRBD1; abundance: NA; j_gene: TRBJ2-3; v_gene: TRBV7-9; CDR3aa: CASSGTGTADADTQYF; CDR3nt: TGTGCCAGCAGCGGGACCGGGACAGCGGACGCAGATACGCAGTATTTT
d_gene: NA; abundance: NA; j_gene: TRBJ2-7; v_gene: TRBV12-3/TRBV12-4; CDR3aa: CASSLTPSGLDEQYF; CDR3nt: TGTGCCAGCAGTTTAACCCCGTCGGGGCTGGACGAGCAGTACTTC
d_gene: NA; abundance: many; j_gene: TRBJ1-1; v_gene: TRBV4-1; CDR3aa: CASSPGTGTDTEAFF; CDR3nt: TGCGCCAGCAGCCCCGGGACGGGGACTGACACTGAAGCTTTCTTT
d_gene: TRBD2; abundance: few; j_gene: TRBJ2-1; v_gene: TRBV5-1; CDR3aa: CASSLALAGGNEQFF; CDR3nt: TGCGCCAGCAGCTTGGCACTAGCGGGGGGTAATGAGCAGTTCTTC
d_gene: NA; abundance: NA; j_gene: TRBJ1-1; v_gene: TRBV7-9; CDR3aa: CASSLDPGRGPEAFF; CDR3nt: TGTGCCAGCAGCTTAGATCCAGGGAGAGGGCCTGAAGCTTTCTTT
d_gene: TRBD1; abundance: many; j_gene: TRBJ2-2; v_gene: TRBV5-1; CDR3aa: CASSYTGDTGELFF; CDR3nt: TGCGCCAGCAGCTATACAGGGGACACCGGGGAGCTGTTTTTT
d_gene: TRBD1; abundance: NA; j_gene: TRBJ1-1; v_gene: TRBV18; CDR3aa: CASSLPGQYEAFF; CDR3nt: TGTGCCAGCTCACTTCCGGGACAGTATGAAGCTTTCTTT
d_gene: NA; abundance: few; j_gene: TRBJ2-2; v_gene: TRBV6-5; CDR3aa: CASISAWGFSTGELFF; CDR3nt: TGTGCCAGCATATCCGCGTGGGGGTTCTCTACCGGGGAGCTGTTTTTT
d_gene: NA; abundance: NA; j_gene: TRBJ2-7; v_gene: TRBV7-9; CDR3aa: CASSLGIAFYEQYF; CDR3nt: TGTGCCAGCAGCTTAGGGATCGCCTTTTACGAGCAGTACTTC
d_gene: TRBD2; abundance: few; j_gene: TRBJ2-1; v_gene: TRBV7-8; CDR3aa: CASSPRTSGRGQEQFF; CDR3nt: TGTGCCAGCAGCCCGCGGACTAGCGGACGAGGTCAGGAGCAGTTCTTC
d_gene: NA; abundance: NA; j_gene: TRBJ2-7; v_gene: TRBV28; CDR3aa: CASSLGGRVDEQYF; CDR3nt: TGTGCCAGCAGTTTAGGAGGTAGGGTAGACGAGCAGTACTTC
d_gene: TRBD2; abundance: few; j_gene: TRBJ2-1; v_gene: TRBV19; CDR3aa: CASSPPGLAELYNEQFF; CDR3nt: TGTGCCAGTAGTCCGCCGGGACTAGCGGAACTCTACAATGAGCAGTTCTTC
d_gene: NA; abundance: NA; j_gene: TRBJ2-3; v_gene: TRBV20-1; CDR3aa: CSAPTTTGRAVTDTQYF; CDR3nt: TGCAGTGCCCCGACCACTACAGGGAGGGCAGTCACAGATACGCAGTATTTT
d_gene: NA; abundance: NA; j_gene: TRBJ2-3; v_gene: TRBV30; CDR3aa: CAWNGGGTDTQYF; CDR3nt: TGTGCCTGGAATGGCGGGGGCACAGATACGCAGTATTTT
d_gene: TRBD1; abundance: few; j_gene: TRBJ2-7; v_gene: TRBV5-6; CDR3aa: CASSAYLQGSYEQYF; CDR3nt: TGTGCCAGCAGCGCCTACCTACAGGGGTCGTACGAGCAGTACTTC
d_gene: NA; abundance: NA; j_gene: TRBJ2-1; v_gene: TRBV7-9; CDR3aa: CASSFSSGASAVEQFF; CDR3nt: TGTGCCAGCAGCTTTTCATCGGGGGCTAGCGCGGTTGAGCAGTTCTTC
d_gene: TRBD2; abundance: few; j_gene: TRBJ2-3; v_gene: TRBV10-3; CDR3aa: CAISLTSGDRDTQYF; CDR3nt: TGTGCCATCAGCCTGACTAGCGGGGACAGGGATACGCAGTATTTT
d_gene: NA; abundance: NA; j_gene: TRBJ1-1; v_gene: TRBV5-1; CDR3aa: CASSLFRETEAFF; CDR3nt: TGCGCCAGCAGCTTGTTTCGGGAGACTGAAGCTTTCTTT
d_gene: NA; abundance: many; j_gene: TRBJ1-5; v_gene: TRBV20-1; CDR3aa: CSAIGGFHQPQHF; CDR3nt: TGCAGTGCGATCGGGGGCTTCCATCAGCCCCAGCATTTT
d_gene: TRBD2; abundance: NA; j_gene: TRBJ2-1; v_gene: TRBV6-6; CDR3aa: CASSDILAVGGINEQFF; CDR3nt: TGTGCCAGCAGTGACATACTAGCGGTGGGGGGAATAAATGAGCAGTTCTTC
d_gene: NA; abundance: NA; j_gene: TRBJ2-2; v_gene: TRBV5-1; CDR3aa: CASSLGRTATGELFF; CDR3nt: TGCGCCAGCAGCTTAGGACGGACGGCCACCGGGGAGCTGTTTTTT
d_gene: TRBD2; abundance: NA; j_gene: TRBJ2-3; v_gene: TRBV20-1; CDR3aa: CSANPSGGTDTQYF; CDR3nt: TGCAGTGCGAATCCTAGCGGAGGCACAGATACGCAGTATTTT
d_gene: NA; abundance: few; j_gene: TRBJ2-1; v_gene: TRBV3-1; CDR3aa: CASSQDPVETIYNEQFF; CDR3nt: TGTGCCAGCAGCCAAGACCCCGTGGAGACCATCTACAATGAGCAGTTCTTC
d_gene: NA; abundance: NA; j_gene: TRBJ2-6; v_gene: TRBV6-1; CDR3aa: CASSDPISGANVLTF; CDR3nt: TGTGCCAGCAGTGACCCTATCTCTGGGGCCAACGTCCTGACTTTC
d_gene: TRBD1; abundance: many; j_gene: TRBJ2-2; v_gene: TRBV3-1; CDR3aa: CASSQAQRDRGGGNTGELFF; CDR3nt: TGTGCCAGCAGCCAAGCTCAGAGGGACAGGGGAGGTGGGAACACCGGGGAGCTGTTTTTT
d_gene: NA; abundance: many; j_gene: TRBJ2-5; v_gene: TRBV18; CDR3aa: CASSPRRAETQYF; CDR3nt: TGTGCCAGCTCACCAAGGCGGGCTGAGACCCAGTACTTC
d_gene: TRBD1; abundance: NA; j_gene: TRBJ1-4; v_gene: TRBV20-1; CDR3aa: CSAADRGTNEKLFF; CDR3nt: TGCAGTGCGGCGGACAGGGGGACTAATGAAAAACTGTTTTTT
d_gene: NA; abundance: few; j_gene: TRBJ2-7; v_gene: TRBV6-5; CDR3aa: CASRQITGASYEQYF; CDR3nt: TGTGCCAGCAGGCAGATAACGGGAGCCTCCTACGAGCAGTACTTC
d_gene: TRBD2; abundance: many; j_gene: TRBJ2-1; v_gene: TRBV18; CDR3aa: CASSPLRPREGLKYNEQFF; CDR3nt: TGTGCCAGCTCACCACTGCGGCCGCGGGAGGGCCTTAAGTACAATGAGCAGTTCTTC
d_gene: NA; abundance: NA; j_gene: TRBJ1-4; v_gene: TRBV4-3; CDR3aa: CASSQSRLGDEKLFF; CDR3nt: TGCGCCAGCAGCCAATCACGGTTAGGAGATGAAAAACTGTTTTTT
d_gene: NA; abundance: NA; j_gene: TRBJ1-3; v_gene: TRBV10-3; CDR3aa: CAISESKGTARLNTIYF; CDR3nt: TGTGCCATCAGTGAGTCGAAGGGCACAGCTAGGTTGAACACCATATATTTT
d_gene: NA; abundance: few; j_gene: TRBJ1-1; v_gene: TRBV19; CDR3aa: CASSITEVNTEAFF; CDR3nt: TGTGCCAGTAGTATTACAGAGGTCAACACTGAAGCTTTCTTT
d_gene: NA; abundance: few; j_gene: TRBJ2-5; v_gene: TRBV3-1; CDR3aa: CASSQVGVTAEGTQYF; CDR3nt: TGTGCCAGCAGCCAAGTCGGGGTTACCGCGGAGGGGACCCAGTACTTC
d_gene: NA; abundance: many; j_gene: TRBJ1-2; v_gene: TRBV24-1; CDR3aa: CATSDSGALGGYTF; CDR3nt: TGTGCCACCAGTGATTCCGGGGCACTAGGAGGCTACACCTTC
d_gene: TRBD1; abundance: NA; j_gene: TRBJ1-2; v_gene: TRBV29-1; CDR3aa: CSVGGDSLTNYGYTF; CDR3nt: TGCAGCGTGGGAGGGGACAGTCTAACAAACTATGGCTACACCTTC
d_gene: TRBD2; abundance: NA; j_gene: TRBJ2-1; v_gene: TRBV9; CDR3aa: CASSVDGGGAYDEQFF; CDR3nt: TGTGCCAGCAGCGTAGATGGCGGGGGGGCCTACGATGAGCAGTTCTTC
d_gene: NA; abundance: once; j_gene: TRBJ1-1; v_gene: TRBV19; CDR3aa: CASSISKNTEAFF; CDR3nt: TGTGCCAGTAGTATCAGCAAGAACACTGAAGCTTTCTTT
d_gene: TRBD1; abundance: NA; j_gene: TRBJ2-3; v_gene: TRBV7-2; CDR3aa: CASSRRGTGSGDTQYF; CDR3nt: TGTGCCAGCAGTCGACGCGGGACAGGGTCAGGGGATACGCAGTATTTT
d_gene: NA; abundance: NA; j_gene: TRBJ2-2; v_gene: TRBV30; CDR3aa: CAWSAERFGTFPNTGELFF; CDR3nt: TGTGCCTGGAGTGCAGAGAGATTCGGGACGTTCCCGAACACCGGGGAGCTGTTTTTT
d_gene: NA; abundance: NA; j_gene: TRBJ1-2; v_gene: TRBV19; CDR3aa: CASTPANYGYTF; CDR3nt: TGTGCCAGTACCCCAGCAAACTATGGCTACACCTTC
d_gene: TRBD2; abundance: NA; j_gene: TRBJ2-2; v_gene: TRBV6-5; CDR3aa: CASSSQRLAGANTGELFF; CDR3nt: TGTGCCAGCAGTTCCCAACGACTAGCGGGGGCGAACACCGGGGAGCTGTTTTTT
d_gene: TRBD1; abundance: few; j_gene: TRBJ1-5; v_gene: TRBV6-2/TRBV6-3; CDR3aa: CASSPQGASNQPQHF; CDR3nt: TGTGCCAGCAGCCCCCAGGGGGCTAGCAATCAGCCCCAGCATTTT
d_gene: NA; abundance: NA; j_gene: TRBJ2-3; v_gene: TRBV7-3; CDR3aa: CASSRRQSTDTQYF; CDR3nt: TGTGCCAGCAGCCGGAGACAAAGCACAGATACGCAGTATTTT
d_gene: TRBD1; abundance: NA; j_gene: TRBJ2-2; v_gene: TRBV6-6; CDR3aa: CASSYVGQDGGELFF; CDR3nt: TGTGCCAGCAGTTACGTAGGACAGGATGGCGGGGAGCTGTTTTTT
d_gene: TRBD2; abundance: NA; j_gene: TRBJ2-1; v_gene: TRBV14; CDR3aa: CASTSGKSYNEQFF; CDR3nt: TGTGCCAGCACTAGCGGGAAGTCCTACAATGAGCAGTTCTTC
d_gene: NA; abundance: few; j_gene: TRBJ2-5; v_gene: TRBV20-1; CDR3aa: CSASARVETQYF; CDR3nt: TGCAGTGCTAGTGCTCGTGTGGAGACCCAGTACTTC
d_gene: TRBD1; abundance: NA; j_gene: TRBJ1-2; v_gene: TRBV29-1; CDR3aa: CSVKGTAMEGGYTF; CDR3nt: TGCAGCGTTAAAGGGACAGCTATGGAAGGCGGCTACACCTTC
d_gene: NA; abundance: few; j_gene: TRBJ2-1; v_gene: TRBV11-1; CDR3aa: CASSLRFAGMGVEQFF; CDR3nt: TGTGCCAGCAGCTTAAGGTTCGCGGGGATGGGGGTCGAGCAGTTCTTC
d_gene: NA; abundance: few; j_gene: TRBJ2-1; v_gene: TRBV14; CDR3aa: CASSQSLAWWDYNEQFF; CDR3nt: TGTGCCAGCAGCCAGAGCCTGGCCTGGTGGGACTACAATGAGCAGTTCTTC
d_gene: TRBD1; abundance: few; j_gene: TRBJ2-7; v_gene: TRBV20-1; CDR3aa: CSAREAQGPEQYF; CDR3nt: TGCAGTGCTAGAGAGGCACAGGGGCCCGAGCAGTACTTC
d_gene: TRBD2; abundance: NA; j_gene: TRBJ2-5; v_gene: TRBV2; CDR3aa: CASSSSGLAGWQGETQYF; CDR3nt: TGTGCCAGCAGTTCCTCGGGACTAGCGGGGTGGCAGGGAGAGACCCAGTACTTC